These 10 T cell receptor beta chains were sequenced from one sample in a study of blood T cells in healthy people across ages. Primed by a sample-barcoded 5' primer and a J-beta primer mix, a second PCR proceeded for roughly 6 to 12 cycles. TCRdb ran MiXCR on the 5' RACE reads and lists one entry per CDR3 protein. The sample has 650,000 to 700,000 distinct CDR3 sequences, approximately 29% seen once. Sequenced sample: blood. These receptors were taken from a woman of 80 years or more in good health.

This clonotype was picked up many times. DNA for the CDR3: TGTGCCTGGAAGCCCTCGGTCAGGCTAACCTACAATGAGCAGTTCTTC. Translation gives CAWKPSVRLTYNEQFF. The chain has TRBV30 and TRBJ2-1; D is unresolved. V was clipped by 4 bases and J by 2 bases, with 18 bases between them. Germline CDR1 reads GTSNPN; CDR2 reads SVGIG (reference sequence). The length of the CDR3 is 16 residues.

V and J are TRBV20-1 and TRBJ2-1, with D unclear. CDR3 size: 18 residues. Trimming stripped 1 base from V and 2 bases from J, with 21 bases between. Germline assignment: CDR1 DFQATT and CDR2 SNEGSKA (reference sequence). CDR3 coding DNA: TGCAGTGCTAGAGCGCATGGGATCGACAACCTTCCCTACAATGAGCAGTTCTTC. Its protein product is CSARAHGIDNLPYNEQFF.

In this sample, this clonotype turned up many times. V and J are TRBV5-1 and TRBJ1-2, with 8 bases aligning to TRBD1. This CDR3 has 14 amino acids. The V gene's germline CDR1 is SGHRS and CDR2 YFSETQ. With 3 bases clipped from V and 3 bases from J, the junction kept 4 bases outside the gene matches. The CDR3 region has the DNA TGCGCCAGCAGCTGGACAGGGCCCGACTATGGCTACACCTTC. As protein: CASSWTGPDYGYTF.

This clonotype occurred a few times. This could be a read error, since a much larger clone is one nucleotide away. The chain links TRBV15 to TRBJ2-7; D assignment may be TRBD1 or TRBD2 (6 bases each). This CDR3 comprises 15 residues. Germline V gives CDR1 LNHNV, CDR2 YYDKDF (reference sequence). Between the trimmed V and J ends, which lost 2 bases and 9 bases, there was a span of 20 bases. DNA of the CDR3: TGTGCCACCAGCAGAAGGGGGGATATCAAAGCTCGGCAGTACTTC. Translating it yields CATSRRGDIKARQYF.

At least ten counts were recorded for this clonotype. CDR3 loop: CASSADRQPLNEQFF. DNA of the CDR3: TGTGCCAGCAGCGCGGATCGACAGCCGCTCAATGAGCAGTTCTTC. V and J are TRBV7-8 and TRBJ2-1, with D tentatively TRBD1 (5 bases). V shed 5 bases and J shed 6 bases, with 17 bases lying between them. In germline, CDR1 is SGHVS, CDR2 FQNEAQ. CDR3 size: 15 residues.

A remark on this clonotype: A read error may be the cause here, since a much bigger clone is one base away. This sequence joins TRBV5-5 and TRBJ1-2; no definite D call. This CDR3 is built from 14 residues. CDR1 is SGHKS and CDR2 is YYEKEE in the germline V gene (reference sequence). The CDR3: CANSFGNTNYGYTF. Written as DNA, the CDR3 is TGTGCCAACAGCTTTGGGAACACTAACTATGGCTACACCTTC.

As concerns this clonotype: A read error may explain this, as a much larger clone is one base away. V gene TRBV20-1 combines with J gene TRBJ2-3, with D perhaps matching TRBD1 or TRBD2 (5 bases each). Looked up from germline, CDR1 is DFQATT and CDR2 is SNEGSKA (reference sequence). The CDR3 is made up of 14 amino acids. CDR3 protein: CSATSGKGTGTQYF. CDR3 coding DNA: TGCAGTGCTACTTCGGGGAAGGGCACAGGTACGCAGTATTTT.

This clonotype was observed a handful of times. The V call is TRBV7-9, the J call TRBJ2-3, with TRBD2 matching over 13 bases. J was trimmed by 0 bases and V by 5 bases; bases with no gene match: 5. Germline-derived CDR1 and CDR2 are SEHNR and FQNEAQ (reference sequence). The CDR3 runs to 17 residues. The CDR3 loop reads CASSGGTSGESTDTQYF. The CDR3 DNA sequence: TGTGCCAGCAGCGGGGGGACTAGCGGGGAGAGCACAGATACGCAGTATTTT.

The table lists this clonotype with many counts. The chain recombines TRBV29-1 with TRBJ2-3, with 7 bases lining up with TRBD1. With V trimmed by 6 bases and J by 3 bases, 9 bases remained unmatched. CDR1 SQVTM and CDR2 ANQGSEA come from the germline V gene. The CDR3 spans 14 residues. In DNA, the CDR3 is TGCAGCGTGACAGGGTTTAGAAGAACAGATACGCAGTATTTT. It codes for CSVTGFRRTDTQYF.

V and J are TRBV6-2 or TRBV6-3 and TRBJ1-5; the D gene is possibly TRBD1 (6 bases). V lost 5 bases, J lost 3 bases, and 17 bases lay in between. Germline CDR1 and CDR2: MNHEY and SVGEGT. The CDR3 sequence is 16 residues long. Written as DNA, the CDR3 is TGTGCCAGCAGTGCCCCGACAGGAGCCAACAATCAGCCCCAGCATTTT. Encoded protein: CASSAPTGANNQPQHF.